This is a list of T cell receptor beta chains from one sample in a study of shared clonotypes between healthy human individuals. The repertoire was sequenced with immunoSEQ multiplex PCR; TCRdb's copy has only in-frame clones and lacks some. Of about 380,000 clones listed, about 96% are singletons. The specimen was memory CD8+ T cells sorted from blood. These receptors were collected from a man aged 25-45 years in good health. The CDR3 runs from the conserved cysteine through the conserved F or W. Each record gives: D gene, clone size, V gene, J gene, CDR3 length, CDR3 DNA, CDR3 protein. The D gene is left open where the match is weak. Only part of the rows carry a size: once, few, many, or a class if the clone is expanded.

d_call: NA
clone_size: NA
v_call: TRBV15
j_call: TRBJ2-2
cdr3_length: 16
cdr3_nt: TGTGCCACCAGCAGAGGGACCAAAGCGAACACCGGGGAGCTGTTTTTT
cdr3_aa: CATSRGTKANTGELFF

d_call: TRBD1
clone_size: NA
v_call: TRBV5-6
j_call: TRBJ1-1
cdr3_length: 15
cdr3_nt: TGTGCCAGCAGCTTGTTTAACAGGGGAGGCACTGAAGCTTTCTTT
cdr3_aa: CASSLFNRGGTEAFF

d_call: TRBD1
clone_size: NA
v_call: TRBV7-9
j_call: TRBJ1-1
cdr3_length: 13
cdr3_nt: TGTGCCAGCAGCTTGGGACAGGGGACTGAAGCTTTCTTT
cdr3_aa: CASSLGQGTEAFF

d_call: TRBD1
clone_size: NA
v_call: TRBV10-3
j_call: TRBJ2-3
cdr3_length: 14
cdr3_nt: TGTGCCATCAGTTCAGGGACAGGGGTAGATACGCAGTATTTT
cdr3_aa: CAISSGTGVDTQYF

d_call: TRBD2
clone_size: NA
v_call: TRBV9
j_call: TRBJ2-7
cdr3_length: 15
cdr3_nt: TGTGCCAGCAGCCCACAACCGACTAGCCCCCACAAGCAGTACTTC
cdr3_aa: CASSPQPTSPHKQYF

d_call: TRBD2
clone_size: NA
v_call: TRBV11-2
j_call: TRBJ2-1
cdr3_length: 20
cdr3_nt: TGTGCCAGCAGCTTAGATGCGTCCAGCGGGAGAGGAGGGTCCTACAATGAGCAGTTCTTC
cdr3_aa: CASSLDASSGRGGSYNEQFF

d_call: TRBD1
clone_size: NA
v_call: TRBV28
j_call: TRBJ2-7
cdr3_length: 16
cdr3_nt: TGTGCCAGCAGTTTAGAGGGGGCGACCTCTTCCTACGAGCAGTACTTC
cdr3_aa: CASSLEGATSSYEQYF

d_call: TRBD2
clone_size: NA
v_call: TRBV5-4
j_call: TRBJ2-3
cdr3_length: 15
cdr3_nt: TGTGCCAGCAGCGTTAGCGGGAGGGGCACAGATACGCAGTATTTT
cdr3_aa: CASSVSGRGTDTQYF

d_call: NA
clone_size: NA
v_call: TRBV21-1
j_call: TRBJ2-1
cdr3_length: 13
cdr3_nt: TGTGCCAGCATCAACAGGGATTACAATGAGCAGTTCTTC
cdr3_aa: CASINRDYNEQFF

d_call: NA
clone_size: NA
v_call: TRBV5-1
j_call: TRBJ1-4
cdr3_length: 17
cdr3_nt: TGCGCCAGCAGCTCATTGGGAAGGGACGGATTTAATGAAAAACTGTTTTTT
cdr3_aa: CASSSLGRDGFNEKLFF

d_call: TRBD1
clone_size: once
v_call: TRBV7-9
j_call: TRBJ1-4
cdr3_length: 15
cdr3_nt: TGTGCCAGCAGCTTCGGGACAGGTCACAATGAAAAACTGTTTTTT
cdr3_aa: CASSFGTGHNEKLFF

d_call: TRBD1
clone_size: NA
v_call: TRBV12-5
j_call: TRBJ2-2
cdr3_length: 18
cdr3_nt: TGTGCTAGTGGTTCAGAAACGGGACAGGGTTGGAACACCGGGGAGCTGTTTTTT
cdr3_aa: CASGSETGQGWNTGELFF

d_call: TRBD2
clone_size: NA
v_call: TRBV15
j_call: TRBJ2-1
cdr3_length: 15
cdr3_nt: TGTGCCACTGACGGTGGGAGGGGCTCCTACAATGAGCAGTTCTTC
cdr3_aa: CATDGGRGSYNEQFF

d_call: NA
clone_size: NA
v_call: TRBV7-5
j_call: TRBJ2-1
cdr3_length: 15
cdr3_nt: TGTGCCAGAAGCTTACTAGCGAGCTCCTACAATGAGCAGTTCTTC
cdr3_aa: CARSLLASSYNEQFF

d_call: TRBD2
clone_size: once
v_call: TRBV28
j_call: TRBJ2-1
cdr3_length: 14
cdr3_nt: TGTGCCAGCGAGGTTAGCGGGAGGGCCAATGAGCAGTTCTTC
cdr3_aa: CASEVSGRANEQFF

d_call: TRBD1
clone_size: once
v_call: TRBV11-2
j_call: TRBJ1-1
cdr3_length: 15
cdr3_nt: TGTGCCAGCAGCCCCTGGACAGGGAGGAACACTGAAGCTTTCTTT
cdr3_aa: CASSPWTGRNTEAFF

d_call: TRBD1
clone_size: once
v_call: TRBV11-2
j_call: TRBJ2-2
cdr3_length: 17
cdr3_nt: TGTGCCAGCAGTTCTTATCCAAACCGGACAGGGTCACGGGAGCTGTTTTTT
cdr3_aa: CASSSYPNRTGSRELFF

d_call: TRBD1
clone_size: NA
v_call: TRBV19
j_call: TRBJ2-7
cdr3_length: 15
cdr3_nt: TGTGCCAGTAGTTCCGTGGACAGGTTTTTCCACGAGCAGTACTTC
cdr3_aa: CASSSVDRFFHEQYF

d_call: NA
clone_size: NA
v_call: TRBV29-1
j_call: TRBJ2-3
cdr3_length: 13
cdr3_nt: TGCAGCGTTCACCTAAGCGGCACAGATACGCAGTATTTT
cdr3_aa: CSVHLSGTDTQYF